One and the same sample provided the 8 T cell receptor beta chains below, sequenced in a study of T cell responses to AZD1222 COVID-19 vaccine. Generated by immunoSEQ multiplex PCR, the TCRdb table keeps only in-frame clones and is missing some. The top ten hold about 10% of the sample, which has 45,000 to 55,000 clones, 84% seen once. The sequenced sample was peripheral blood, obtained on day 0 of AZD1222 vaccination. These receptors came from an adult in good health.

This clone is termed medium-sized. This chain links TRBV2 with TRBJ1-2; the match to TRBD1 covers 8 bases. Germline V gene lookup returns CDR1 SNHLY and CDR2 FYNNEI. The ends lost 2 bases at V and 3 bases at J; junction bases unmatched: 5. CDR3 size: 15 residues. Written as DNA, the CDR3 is TGTGCCAGCAGTGAATTCCGGGACAGGCACTATGGCTACACCTTC. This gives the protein CASSEFRDRHYGYTF.

The CDR3 reads CASSQGDRVSSYEQYF. CDR3 DNA: TGTGCCAGCAGCCAAGGGGACAGGGTAAGCTCCTACGAGCAGTACTTC. The chain employs TRBV3-1 (or the pseudogene TRBV3-2) and TRBJ2-7, with 9 bases fitting TRBD1. This CDR3 spans 16 amino acids. Germline values: CDR1 LGHDT, CDR2 YNNKEL (reference sequence). J was trimmed by 0 bases and V by 1 base; bases with no gene match: 4.

Here the CDR3 DNA reads TGTGCCAGCAGTTTCAGCGGGATCGTCCCCGGGGAGCTGTTTTTT. Amino acids: CASSFSGIVPGELFF. The rearrangement links TRBV28 to TRBJ2-2; TRBD2 aligns across 7 bases. CDR1 MDHEN and CDR2 SYDVKM come from the germline V gene. V dropped 3 bases and J dropped 6; count of bases not matched to a gene: 7. The CDR3 consists of 15 residues. Full variable domain (missing parts from reference TRBV28 and TRBJ2-2): DVKVTQSSRYLVKRTGEKVFLECVQDMDHENMFWYRQDPGLGLRLIYFSYDVKMKEKGDIPEGYSVSREKKERFSLILESASTNQTSMYLCASSFSGIVPGELFFGEGSRLTVL.

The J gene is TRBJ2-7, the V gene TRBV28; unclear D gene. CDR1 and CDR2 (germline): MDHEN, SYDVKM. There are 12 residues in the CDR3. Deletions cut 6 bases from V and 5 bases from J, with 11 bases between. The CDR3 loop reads CASSLLGNEQYF. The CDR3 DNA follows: TGTGCCAGCAGCCTCCTGGGTAACGAGCAGTACTTC.

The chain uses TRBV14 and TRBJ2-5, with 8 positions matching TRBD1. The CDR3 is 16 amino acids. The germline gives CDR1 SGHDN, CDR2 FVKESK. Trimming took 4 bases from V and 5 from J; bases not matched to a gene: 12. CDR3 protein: CASSPSPDRVGETQYF. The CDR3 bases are TGTGCCAGCAGCCCAAGTCCGGACAGGGTCGGCGAGACCCAGTACTTC.

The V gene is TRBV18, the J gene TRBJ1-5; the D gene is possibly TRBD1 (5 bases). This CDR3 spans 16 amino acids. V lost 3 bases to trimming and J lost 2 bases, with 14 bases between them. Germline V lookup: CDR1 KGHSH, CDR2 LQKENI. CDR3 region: CASSPTGNQGNQPQHF. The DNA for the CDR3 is TGTGCCAGCTCACCTACAGGAAATCAGGGCAATCAGCCCCAGCATTTT.

CDR3 amino acids: CASSFSLAGSFYNEQFF. CDR3 DNA: TGTGCCAGCAGTTTTTCCCTAGCGGGGAGCTTCTACAATGAGCAGTTCTTC. J is TRBJ2-1 and V is TRBV27; 9 positions match TRBD2. This CDR3 comprises 17 residues. The trim removed 3 bases at V and 3 bases at J, leaving 9 bases unmatched. Germline V gene sequence: CDR1 MNHEY, CDR2 SMNVEV (reference sequence).

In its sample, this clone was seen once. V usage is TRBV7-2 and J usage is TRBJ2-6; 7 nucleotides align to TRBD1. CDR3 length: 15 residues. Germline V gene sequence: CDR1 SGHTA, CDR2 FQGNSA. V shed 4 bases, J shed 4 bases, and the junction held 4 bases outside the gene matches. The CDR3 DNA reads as TGTGCCAGCAGCTCCAGGGGGTCCGGGGCCAACGTCCTGACTTTC. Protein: CASSSRGSGANVLTF.